This record covers a single TCR beta chain. Its cognate antigen is unknown. This sample was included in a study of OX40 agonist ivuxolimab in advanced cancers. Overall study: Ivuxolimab, which is an agonistic anti-OX40 (CD134) antibody, was administered to the patients. Checkpoint inhibitors had been given previously to about 38% of patients. Three patients got partial responses; one had hepatocellular carcinoma and two had cutaneous melanoma. Study conclusions and caveats: Dosing at 0.1 to 3.0 mg/kg was accompanied by clonal expansion of CD4+ and CD8+ blood T cells by week 6.

Sequenced by immunoSEQ multiplex PCR; TCRdb stores in-frame clones only, minus some. The sample has tens of thousands of clones, around 73% seen once; the top ten hold roughly 21%. This CDR3 is 18 amino acids long. Trimming left V 0 bases short and J 0 bases short, with 18 bases between. Germline V lookup: CDR1 LGHNA, CDR2 YSLEER. Sequencing was performed on CD4+ or CD8+ T cells sorted from blood, taken in a trial of the OX40 agonist ivuxolimab. This chain joins TRBV4-3 and TRBJ2-7, with a tentative D call TRBD2 (6 bases). The source of this sequence is an adult with an advanced solid tumor such as melanoma, head and neck, liver or kidney cancer. The CDR3 loop is CASSQEPVGAGLSYEQYF. The CDR3 DNA follows: TGCGCCAGCAGCCAAGAACCCGTAGGTGCGGGACTCTCCTACGAGCAGTACTTC.